The 9 T cell receptor beta chains reported below all come from one sample, sequenced in a study of human T cells and chemical hapten exposure (dated by TCRdb to about 2021). The sample's time point label is to be understood as: patch test 2, 6 weeks after DPC sensitization. Taken with the paper, the label for treatment or condition translates to: therapeutic diphenylcyclopropenone sensitization with weekly scalp DPC. Receptor amplification or capture employed RACE. Data came from a NextSeq 500. Using fastp at Q25 and MiXCR, TCRdb reprocessed the public reads and kept productive beta chains. Identical CDR3 protein sequences are pooled into one entry, listed with their most common genes and DNA. The sample profile shows about 55,000 distinct CDR3 sequences; 8.5% to 10% of them were found once. The top ten clones comprise about 1.7% of the sample. The sample in question was whole blood, obtained in connection with sensitization to the hapten diphenylcyclopropenone (DPC). The receptors come from a woman aged 45-65 years with alopecia areata. Some clones in this sample may be carry-over from other donors' samples.

This clonotype is medium-sized in the sample. The chain has TRBV6-2 or TRBV6-3 and TRBJ1-1; tentative D call: TRBD1 (5 bases). The CDR3 loop spans 14 amino acids. The V end lost 6 bases, the J end lost 8 bases, and 19 bases lay between the germline ends. Per germline, CDR1 MNHEY and CDR2 SVGEGT. The CDR3 DNA sequence: TGTGCCAGCAGGTCCCTCAGGGACGGGAACGAAGCTTTCTTT. This encodes CASRSLRDGNEAFF.

Ten or more counts support this clonotype. V usage is TRBV29-1 and J usage is TRBJ1-1; 7 bases align to TRBD1. V shed 6 bases and J 0 bases; nucleotides not matched to a gene: 10. The length of the CDR3 is 15 residues. CDR1 SQVTM and CDR2 ANQGSEA come from the germline V gene. The DNA of the CDR3 is TGCAGCGTGGGGGACAGCAGTCTTATGAACACTGAAGCTTTCTTT. It translates to CSVGDSSLMNTEAFF.

This clonotype turned up a few times. The chain joins TRBV7-2 to TRBJ1-2; D is uncertain. The germline V gene has CDR1 SGHTA and CDR2 FQGNSA. V was pared by 3 bases and J by 2 bases, with 19 bases between. CDR3 length: 17 amino acids. The CDR3 region has the DNA TGTGCCAGCAGCTTGGAACAGCCAACTATTCAGAACTATGGCTACACCTTC. The encoded protein is CASSLEQPTIQNYGYTF.

This clonotype appeared many times. This chain joins TRBV5-1 and TRBJ2-2; TRBD1 agrees at 8 bases. The CDR3 sequence is 15 residues long. The V gene's germline CDR1 is SGHRS and CDR2 YFSETQ. Losses at the gene ends were 4 bases for V and 1 base for J; bases not matched to a gene: 3. In DNA, the CDR3 is TGCGCCAGCAGCGGGGGACAGGTGAACACCGGGGAGCTGTTTTTT. Its translation: CASSGGQVNTGELFF.

Only a few counts were recorded for this clonotype. The V gene is TRBV27, the J gene TRBJ2-1; D is perhaps TRBD2 (5 bases). Trimming removed 3 bases from V and 9 bases from J, with 9 bases in between. Germline loops: CDR1 MNHEY, CDR2 SMNVEV (reference sequence). CDR3 length: 12 amino acids. CDR3 sequence (DNA): TGTGCCAGCAGTTTTGACGGAGGTGAGCAGTTCTTC. Translation: CASSFDGGEQFF.

The V and J genes are TRBV5-5 and TRBJ2-7, with 7 nucleotides matching TRBD1. Trimming at V came to 2 bases and at J to 4 bases, leaving 6 bases not matched to a gene. The CDR3 contains 14 residues. The V gene's germline CDR1 is SGHKS and CDR2 YYEKEE (reference sequence). The CDR3 region is CASSFDRVNYEQYF. As DNA, the CDR3 is TGTGCCAGCAGCTTCGACAGGGTTAATTACGAGCAGTACTTC.

In this sample, this clonotype turned up a few times. The chain is built from TRBV5-1 and TRBJ1-1; 9 bases are shared with TRBD1. J was trimmed by 2 bases and V by 4 bases; bases with no gene match: 6. CDR3 length: 15 residues. CDR1 is SGHRS, CDR2 YFSETQ, per germline. CDR3 amino acids: CASSTDRGINTEAFF. The CDR3 bases are TGCGCCAGCAGCACTGACAGGGGGATTAACACTGAAGCTTTCTTT.

This clonotype came up a few times. The chain uses TRBV2 and TRBJ1-2; D is undetermined. The CDR3 runs 15 residues. Germline V gene data show CDR1 as SNHLY and CDR2 as FYNNEI. Trimming shortened V by 8 bases and J by 3 bases, and 19 bases separated the two germline ends. The CDR3 loop reads CASPGRSPADYGYTF. The CDR3 region has the DNA TGTGCCAGCCCTGGACGGAGTCCGGCCGACTATGGCTACACCTTC.

This clonotype has only a few counts. The genes are TRBV11-2 and TRBJ2-1; D is unresolved. Germline V CDR1 and CDR2: SGHAT, FQNNGV. Trimming pared 2 bases from V and 0 bases from J, leaving 8 bases between. This CDR3 region has 15 residues. The CDR3 protein is CASSLTHGSYNEQFF. The CDR3 bases are TGTGCCAGCAGCTTAACCCACGGCTCCTACAATGAGCAGTTCTTC.